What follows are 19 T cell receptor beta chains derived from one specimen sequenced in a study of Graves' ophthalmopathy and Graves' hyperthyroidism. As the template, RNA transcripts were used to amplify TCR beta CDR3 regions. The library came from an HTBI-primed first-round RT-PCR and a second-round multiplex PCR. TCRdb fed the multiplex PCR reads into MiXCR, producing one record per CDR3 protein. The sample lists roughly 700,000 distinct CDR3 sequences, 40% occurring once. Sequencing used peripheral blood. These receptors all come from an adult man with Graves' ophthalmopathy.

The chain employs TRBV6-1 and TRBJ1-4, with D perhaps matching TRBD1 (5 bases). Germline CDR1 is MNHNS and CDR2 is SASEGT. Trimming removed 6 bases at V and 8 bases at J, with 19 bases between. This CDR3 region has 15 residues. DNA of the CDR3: TGTGCCAGCAGGAAGGGTAATCCCGAGGGGGAAAAACTGTTTTTT. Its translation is CASRKGNPEGEKLFF.

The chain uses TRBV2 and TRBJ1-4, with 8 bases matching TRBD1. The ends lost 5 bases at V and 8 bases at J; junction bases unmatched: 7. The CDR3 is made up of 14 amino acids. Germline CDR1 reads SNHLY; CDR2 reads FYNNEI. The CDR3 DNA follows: TGTGCCAGCAGTTGGACAGGGTCGGAGGAAAAACTGTTTTTT. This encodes CASSWTGSEEKLFF.

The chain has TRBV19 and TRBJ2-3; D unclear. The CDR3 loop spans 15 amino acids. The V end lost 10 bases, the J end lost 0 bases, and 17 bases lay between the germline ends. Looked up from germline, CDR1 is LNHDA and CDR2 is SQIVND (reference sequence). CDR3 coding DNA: TGTGCCATCCCCGACCGGAACCGTAGCACAGATACGCAGTATTTT. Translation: CAIPDRNRSTDTQYF.

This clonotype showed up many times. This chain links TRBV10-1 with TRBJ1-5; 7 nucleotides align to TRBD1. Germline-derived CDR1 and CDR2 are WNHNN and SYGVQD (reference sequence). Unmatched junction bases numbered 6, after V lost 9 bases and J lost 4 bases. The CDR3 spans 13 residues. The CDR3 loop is CARKDRKNQPQHF. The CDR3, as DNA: TGCGCCAGGAAGGACAGGAAAAATCAGCCCCAGCATTTT.

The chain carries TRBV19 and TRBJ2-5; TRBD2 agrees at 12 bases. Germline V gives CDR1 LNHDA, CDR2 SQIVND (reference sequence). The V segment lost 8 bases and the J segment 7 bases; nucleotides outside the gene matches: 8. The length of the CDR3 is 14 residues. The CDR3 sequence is CASATSGGLRTQYF. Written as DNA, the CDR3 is TGTGCCAGTGCGACTAGCGGGGGCTTGAGGACCCAGTACTTC.

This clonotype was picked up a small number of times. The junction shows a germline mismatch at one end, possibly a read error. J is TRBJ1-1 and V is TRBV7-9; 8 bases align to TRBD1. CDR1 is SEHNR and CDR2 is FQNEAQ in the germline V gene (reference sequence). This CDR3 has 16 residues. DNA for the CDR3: TGTGCCAGCAGCTTGGGGGGGAGGACAGGGAACACTGAAGCCTTCTTT. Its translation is CASSLGGRTGNTEAFF. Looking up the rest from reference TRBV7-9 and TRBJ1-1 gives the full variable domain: DTGVSQNPRHKITKRGQNVTFRCDPISEHNRLYWYRQTLGQGPEFLTYFQNEAQLEKSRLLSDRFSAERPKGSFSTLEIQRTEQGDSAMYLCASSLGGRTGNTEAFFGQGTRLTVV.

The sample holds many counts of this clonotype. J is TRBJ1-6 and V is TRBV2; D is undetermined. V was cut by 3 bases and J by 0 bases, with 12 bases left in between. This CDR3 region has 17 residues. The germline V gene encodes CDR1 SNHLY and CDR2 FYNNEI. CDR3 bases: TGTGCCAGCAGTGACCAACCCTTCAGCTCCTATAATTCACCCCTCCACTTT. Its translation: CASSDQPFSSYNSPLHF.

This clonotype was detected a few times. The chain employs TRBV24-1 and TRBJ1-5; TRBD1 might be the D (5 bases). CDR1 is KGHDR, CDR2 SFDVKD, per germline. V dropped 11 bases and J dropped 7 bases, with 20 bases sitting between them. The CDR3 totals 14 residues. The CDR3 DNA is TGTGCCAGCGGGTGGGGGACGGGTGGCCAGCCCCAGCATTTT. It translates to CASGWGTGGQPQHF.

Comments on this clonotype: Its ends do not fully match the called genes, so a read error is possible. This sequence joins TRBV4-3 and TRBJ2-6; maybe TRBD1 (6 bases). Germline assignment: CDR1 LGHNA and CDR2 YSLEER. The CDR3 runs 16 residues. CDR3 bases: TGCGCCAGCAGCCCGACAGGTATCTCTGGGGCCAACGTCCCGACTTTC. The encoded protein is CASSPTGISGANVPTF.

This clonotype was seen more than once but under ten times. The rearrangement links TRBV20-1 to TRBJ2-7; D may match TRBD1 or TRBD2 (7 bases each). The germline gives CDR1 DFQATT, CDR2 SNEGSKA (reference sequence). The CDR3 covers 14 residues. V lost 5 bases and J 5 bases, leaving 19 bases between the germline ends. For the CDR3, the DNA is TGCAGTGCTCGTGAGGGAGGGGGCGTCAACGAGCAGTACTTC. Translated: CSAREGGGVNEQYF.

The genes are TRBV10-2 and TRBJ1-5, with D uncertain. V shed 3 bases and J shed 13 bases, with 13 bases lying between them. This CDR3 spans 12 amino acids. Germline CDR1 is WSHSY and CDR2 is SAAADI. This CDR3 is CASSESRTGQHF. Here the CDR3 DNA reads TGCGCCAGCAGTGAATCGCGGACGGGACAGCATTTT.

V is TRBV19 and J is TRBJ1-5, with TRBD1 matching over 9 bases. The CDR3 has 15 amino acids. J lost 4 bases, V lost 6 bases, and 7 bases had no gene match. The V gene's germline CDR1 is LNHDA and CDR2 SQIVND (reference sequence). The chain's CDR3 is CASSRTGEGNQPQHF. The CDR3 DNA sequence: TGTGCCAGTAGCCGGACAGGGGAGGGTAATCAGCCCCAGCATTTT.

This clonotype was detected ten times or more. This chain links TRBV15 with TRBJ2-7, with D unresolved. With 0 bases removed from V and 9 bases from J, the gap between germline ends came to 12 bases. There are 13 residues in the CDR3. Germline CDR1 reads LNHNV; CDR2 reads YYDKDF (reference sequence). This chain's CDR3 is CATSRDRSVGQYF. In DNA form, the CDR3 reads TGTGCCACCAGCAGAGATCGGTCGGTAGGGCAGTACTTC.

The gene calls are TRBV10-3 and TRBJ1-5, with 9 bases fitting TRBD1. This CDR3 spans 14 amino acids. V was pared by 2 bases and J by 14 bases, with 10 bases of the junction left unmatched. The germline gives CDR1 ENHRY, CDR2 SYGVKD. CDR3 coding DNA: TGTGCCATCAGTGAGGGACAGGGGCTTTCCTACGAGCATTTT. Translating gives CAISEGQGLSYEHF.

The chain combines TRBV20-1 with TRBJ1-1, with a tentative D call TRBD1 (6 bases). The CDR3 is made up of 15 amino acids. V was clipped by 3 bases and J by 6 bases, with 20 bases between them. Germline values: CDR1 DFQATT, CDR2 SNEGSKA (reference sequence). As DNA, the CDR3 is TGCAGTGCTAGCTACGGGGGCGCGGTAGAAGCTGAAGCTTTCTTT. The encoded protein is CSASYGGAVEAEAFF.

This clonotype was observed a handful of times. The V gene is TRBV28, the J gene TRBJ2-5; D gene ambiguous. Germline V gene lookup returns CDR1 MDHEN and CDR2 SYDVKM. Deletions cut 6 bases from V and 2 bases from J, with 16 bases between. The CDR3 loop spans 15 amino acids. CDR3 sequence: CASSLGRPRQETQYF. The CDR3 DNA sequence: TGTGCCAGCAGCCTAGGACGGCCTCGACAAGAGACCCAGTACTTC.

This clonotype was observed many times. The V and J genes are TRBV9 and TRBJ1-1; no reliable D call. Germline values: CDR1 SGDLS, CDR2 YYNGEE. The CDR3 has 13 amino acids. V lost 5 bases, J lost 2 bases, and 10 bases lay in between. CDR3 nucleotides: TGTGCCAGCAGAGGACCTTTAAACACTGAAGCTTTCTTT. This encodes CASRGPLNTEAFF. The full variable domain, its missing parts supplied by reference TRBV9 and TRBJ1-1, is DSGVTQTPKHLITATGQRVTLRCSPRSGDLSVYWYQQSLDQGLQFLIQYYNGEERAKGNILERFSAQQFPDLHSELNLSSLELGDSALYFCASRGPLNTEAFFGQGTRLTVV.

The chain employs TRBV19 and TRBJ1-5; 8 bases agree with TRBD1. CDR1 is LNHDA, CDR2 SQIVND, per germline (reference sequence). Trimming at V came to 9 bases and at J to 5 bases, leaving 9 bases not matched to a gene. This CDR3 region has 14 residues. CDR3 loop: CASSFSTGDQPQHF. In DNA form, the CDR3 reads TGTGCCAGCAGCTTTTCGACAGGGGATCAGCCCCAGCATTTT.

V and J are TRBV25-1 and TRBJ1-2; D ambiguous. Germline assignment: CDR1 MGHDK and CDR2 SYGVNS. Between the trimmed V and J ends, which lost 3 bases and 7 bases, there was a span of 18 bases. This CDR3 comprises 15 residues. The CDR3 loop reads CASSDSAGELFGYTF. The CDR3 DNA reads TGTGCCAGCAGTGATAGTGCCGGGGAGCTGTTTGGCTACACCTTC.